Given below is one TCR beta chain in context. Antigen: not known. Generated by immunoSEQ multiplex PCR, the TCRdb table keeps only in-frame clones and is missing some. This table holds around 2.3 million clones, approximately 94% found once. CDR3 length: 15 amino acids. Germline CDR1 reads SEHNR; CDR2 reads FQNEAQ (reference sequence). V trimming: 5 bases; J trimming: 13 bases; junction bases outside the gene matches: 17. This sample stems from a study of shared clonotypes between healthy human individuals. Findings and caveats of the study: Memory subsets had estimated richness that was generally smaller than that of naive subsets. Clonotype sharing across several donors was observed for roughly 5% of naive CD4 clonotypes. Sequencing depth was expected to influence donor clonotype sharing.

This clonotype was obtained from a man in his late teens or twenties in good health. The sequenced sample was naive CD4+ T cells sorted from blood. The sample's subset: CD45RA+ positively selected. The gene calls are TRBV7-9 and TRBJ2-3; the match to TRBD1 covers 8 bases. The CDR3 sequence: CASSPRGRDPIREYF. The CDR3 DNA follows: TGTGCCAGCAGCCCCAGGGGGCGGGACCCGATACGGGAGTATTTT.